This entry describes one T cell receptor (beta chain). The target antigen is unknown. This sample was included in a study of cytomegalovirus exposure and HLA in healthy donors. Study results and limitations: Roughly uniform sequencing depth across donors was assumed, possibly incorrectly. There were 150 to 200 TCR beta chains listed as cytomegalovirus-associated.

The study ran its PCR with 60 Vbeta and 13 Jbeta primers. Per the original methods: The count from a later analysis was some 81 million unique TCR beta chains, some 12 million of them shared. Profiled with immunoSEQ multiplex PCR; TCRdb holds only in-frame clones, not every one. V, J and clone size are taken as reported in that table, and D and trimming were inferred from the DNA itself. The data show around 110,000 clones, roughly 82% seen once. Germline CDR1 MNHNS, CDR2 SASEGT. The CDR3 totals 15 residues. Trimming cost V 6 bases and J 5 bases; bases outside gene matches: 8. The chain joins TRBV6-1 to TRBJ1-5, with 9 bases aligning to TRBD1. The specimen was PBMCs. The sequence came from a man between 50 and 59 years old in good health and CMV-seronegative. CDR3 sequence reads: CASRRDRDGDQPQHF. The CDR3 DNA sequence: TGTGCCAGCAGGCGGGACAGGGATGGGGATCAGCCCCAGCATTTT.